A few counts support the clone carrying this T cell receptor beta chain. This sample is drawn from a study of T-cell reconstitution after alpha-beta-depleted transplantation in children. CDR1 is GTSNPN and CDR2 is SVGIG in the germline V gene (reference sequence). This CDR3 spans 16 amino acids. V dropped 0 bases and J dropped 2; count of bases not matched to a gene: 6. Unique molecular identifiers featured in how the TCRbeta library was prepared. TCRdb passed the PCR reads through MiXCR, listing each CDR3 protein once. Of about 500,000 distinct CDR3 sequences in the sample, 32% are singletons; the top ten hold around 2.3%.

This specimen was PBMCs from the stem cell graft donor, taken from the stem cell graft. The chain employs TRBV30 and TRBJ2-3; 9 nucleotides agree with TRBD2. The clonotype comes from a human donor who donated a stem cell graft to a child with aplastic anemia. The CDR3 nucleotides read TGTGCCTGGAGTGTGGGTCTAGCGGGGATCACAGATACGCAGTATTTT. Translating it yields CAWSVGLAGITDTQYF. Variable domain in full (rest from reference TRBV30 and TRBJ2-3): SQTIHQWPATLVQPVGSPLSLECTVEGTSNPNLYWYRQAAGRGLQLLFYSVGIGQISSEVPQNLSASRPQDRQFILSSKKLLLSDSGFYLCAWSVGLAGITDTQYFGPGTRLTVL.